The 26 T cell receptor beta chains below were found in one sample sequenced in a study of blood T cell repertoires in COVID-19 (dated by TCRdb to the early 2020s). Library construction relied on the immunoSEQ multiplex PCR assay. TCRdb retrieved this table from immuneACCESS and kept in-frame rearrangements only. Not all clones are present; in checked studies, unresolved V genes account for under half, and no reason is known for the remainder. Within this sample are some 250,000 clones, with 70% to 75% of them counted one time only. The ten top clones hold 2.5% to 4% of the sample. The sequencing input was peripheral blood. The origin of the receptors is an elderly woman with acute or convalescent COVID-19.

This clone showed up just a few times. Here the CDR3 reads CASRSGQVNSPLHF. The CDR3 nucleotides read TGTGCCAGCAGGTCGGGACAGGTTAATTCACCCCTCCACTTT. The chain is built from TRBV27 and TRBJ1-6, with TRBD1 matching 8 bases. The CDR3 sequence is 14 residues long. J was trimmed by 6 bases and V by 6 bases; bases with no gene match: 4. Germline CDR1 MNHEY, CDR2 SMNVEV (reference sequence).

This clone showed up just a few times. The V call is TRBV10-1, the J call TRBJ2-2, with TRBD2 matching 10 bases. The CDR3 extends over 15 amino acids. J gave up 1 base and V 4 bases, and 0 bases lay outside the gene matches. Germline CDR1 WNHNN, CDR2 SYGVQD (reference sequence). Written as DNA, the CDR3 is TGCGCCAGCAGTGCTAGCGGGAGGAACACCGGGGAGCTGTTTTTT. Its protein is CASSASGRNTGELFF.

The rearrangement joins TRBV19 to TRBJ2-2, with D unclear. CDR3 size: 11 residues. Trimming left V 7 bases short and J 4 bases short, with 4 bases between. Germline-derived CDR1 and CDR2 are LNHDA and SQIVND (reference sequence). CDR3 in amino acids: CASTLTGELFF. The CDR3 nucleotides are TGTGCCAGTACACTCACCGGGGAGCTGTTTTTT.

The chain carries TRBV15 and TRBJ1-1; D gene unclear. The CDR3 is 13 residues long. Trimming shortened V by 1 base and J by 4 bases, and 7 bases separated the two germline ends. The germline V gene encodes CDR1 LNHNV and CDR2 YYDKDF (reference sequence). This CDR3 is CATSRAGFTEAFF. For the CDR3, the DNA is TGTGCCACCAGCAGAGCGGGTTTCACTGAAGCTTTCTTT.

This clone came up a few times. The CDR3 loop reads CASSQDWTGGNTIYF. CDR3 coding DNA: TGTGCCAGCAGCCAAGACTGGACAGGGGGAAACACCATATATTTT. The V and J genes are TRBV3-1 (or the pseudogene TRBV3-2) and TRBJ1-3; TRBD1 agrees at 8 bases. The CDR3 length is 15 residues. CDR1 is LGHDT, CDR2 YNNKEL, per germline (reference sequence). V was pared by 0 bases and J by 4 bases, with 2 bases of the junction left unmatched.

V usage is TRBV5-4 and J usage is TRBJ2-7, with 13 nucleotides matching TRBD2. Germline V lookup: CDR1 SGHNT, CDR2 YYREEE (reference sequence). This CDR3 has 14 residues. J lost 6 bases, V lost 2 bases, and 2 bases had no gene match. CDR3 loop: CASSFTSGGGEQYF. The CDR3 nucleotides are TGTGCCAGCAGCTTCACTAGCGGGGGGGGCGAGCAGTACTTC.

V usage is TRBV27 and J usage is TRBJ2-7; tentatively, D is TRBD2 (5 bases). V gave up 2 bases and J gave up 6 bases, with 5 bases separating them. CDR1 is MNHEY, CDR2 SMNVEV, per germline (reference sequence). The CDR3 sequence is 11 residues long. The CDR3 nucleotides are TGTGCCAGCAGTTTACGGGGCGAGCAGTACTTC. Its protein is CASSLRGEQYF.

The rearrangement joins TRBV5-8 to TRBJ1-1; no clear D gene. The V and J ends lost 1 base and 8 bases respectively, with 15 bases between them. This CDR3 comprises 14 residues. The germline gives CDR1 SGHTS, CDR2 YDEGEE. Here the CDR3 reads CASSLPAGWSEAFF. The CDR3 bases are TGTGCCAGCAGCTTGCCGGCAGGATGGTCCGAAGCTTTCTTT.

The chain joins TRBV20-1 to TRBJ1-5, with TRBD1 matching 11 bases. The V gene end was trimmed by 3 bases and the J gene end by 7 bases; junction bases not matched to a gene: 2. The CDR3 sequence is 13 residues long. Germline CDR1 DFQATT, CDR2 SNEGSKA (reference sequence). As DNA, the CDR3 is TGCAGTGCTAGTGGACAGGGGGCCCAGCCCCAGCATTTT. It translates to CSASGQGAQPQHF.

The V gene is TRBV9, the J gene TRBJ1-6; 11 nucleotides line up with TRBD1. Trimming took 4 bases from V and 7 from J; bases not matched to a gene: 4. The CDR3 runs to 15 residues. Germline values: CDR1 SGDLS, CDR2 YYNGEE. CDR3: CASSSGTGGNSPLHF. The CDR3 DNA reads as TGTGCCAGCAGCTCGGGGACAGGGGGAAATTCACCCCTCCACTTT.

The chain links TRBV30 to TRBJ1-2, with D perhaps matching TRBD1 (6 bases). The CDR3 runs to 16 residues. Germline loops: CDR1 GTSNPN, CDR2 SVGIG (reference sequence). V was pared by 0 bases and J by 5 bases, with 19 bases between. CDR3 nucleotides: TGTGCCTGGAGTGTTCCTCGAACAGGGTGGAGTTATGGCTACACCTTC. This translates into CAWSVPRTGWSYGYTF.

The chain recombines TRBV4-1 with TRBJ1-3; no clear D gene. Germline V gene data show CDR1 as MGHRA and CDR2 as YSYEKL. Trimming removed 4 bases at V and 0 bases at J, with 10 bases between. The CDR3 length is 15 residues. CDR3 DNA: TGCGCCAGCAGCCTCGGTCCGAGCTCTGGAAACACCATATATTTT. Its translation: CASSLGPSSGNTIYF.

This clone was recorded many times. The CDR3 sequence: CASSHFRGEQYF. Written as DNA, the CDR3 is TGTGCCAGCAGCCATTTTAGGGGCGAGCAGTACTTC. This chain connects TRBV3-1 (or the pseudogene TRBV3-2) to TRBJ2-7; TRBD1 is a possible D gene (5 bases). From germline, CDR1 is LGHDT and CDR2 YNNKEL (reference sequence). The length of the CDR3 is 12 residues. Trimming left V 3 bases short and J 6 bases short, with 9 bases between.

This sequence joins TRBV18 and TRBJ1-1; D not certain. Trimming shortened V by 4 bases and J by 0 bases, and 9 bases separated the two germline ends. This CDR3 is built from 14 residues. In germline, CDR1 is KGHSH, CDR2 LQKENI. The CDR3 here is CASSQAGLNTEAFF. CDR3 sequence (DNA): TGTGCCAGCTCACAGGCGGGGTTGAACACTGAAGCTTTCTTT.

The chain couples TRBV6-5 to TRBJ2-7; 12 positions agree with TRBD1. CDR3 length: 15 residues. The trim removed 6 bases at V and 2 bases at J, leaving 5 bases unmatched. CDR1 is MNHEY and CDR2 is SVGAGI in the germline V gene. The CDR3 DNA reads TGTGCCAGCAGGTGGGGACAGGGGGCCGCCTACGAGCAGTACTTC. It is translated as CASRWGQGAAYEQYF.

This chain joins TRBV3-1 (or the pseudogene TRBV3-2) and TRBJ2-5; maybe TRBD1 (6 bases). This CDR3 comprises 14 residues. CDR1 and CDR2 from the germline V gene are LGHDT and YNNKEL (reference sequence). V lost 1 base and J 3 bases, leaving 9 bases between the germline ends. The CDR3: CASSQVWTEETQYF. Here the CDR3 DNA reads TGTGCCAGCAGCCAAGTGTGGACAGAAGAGACCCAGTACTTC.

This clone was seen only once. J is TRBJ1-2 and V is TRBV3-1 (or the pseudogene TRBV3-2), with a possible D match to TRBD1 (6 bases). CDR3 length: 12 amino acids. The V end was cut by 4 bases, the J end by 11 bases, with 14 bases between. Per germline, CDR1 LGHDT and CDR2 YNNKEL (reference sequence). The CDR3 here is CASSLRTERYTF. CDR3 nucleotide sequence: TGTGCCAGCAGCCTTCGGACAGAACGATACACCTTC.

The V call is TRBV4-1, the J call TRBJ2-1, with 11 nucleotides matching TRBD2. V trimming: 3 bases; J trimming: 9 bases; junction bases outside the gene matches: 4. This CDR3 spans 14 amino acids. Germline loops: CDR1 MGHRA, CDR2 YSYEKL. CDR3 nucleotides: TGCGCCAGCAGCCAGACTAGCGGGACTTTTGAGCAGTTCTTC. It is translated as CASSQTSGTFEQFF.

The chain couples TRBV7-8 to TRBJ2-3; tentative D call: TRBD2 (7 bases). The germline V and J ends were trimmed by 2 bases and 4 bases, with 16 bases remaining between them. Germline V lookup: CDR1 SGHVS, CDR2 FQNEAQ. CDR3 length: 16 amino acids. CDR3 sequence reads: CASSLRWGGPPDTQYF. As DNA, the CDR3 is TGTGCCAGCAGCTTAAGGTGGGGGGGCCCCCCAGATACGCAGTATTTT.

The V call is TRBV18, the J call TRBJ2-5; TRBD2 matches at 9 bases. Germline CDR1 and CDR2: KGHSH and LQKENI. J lost 6 bases, V lost 4 bases, and 12 bases had no gene match. CDR3 length: 16 amino acids. The CDR3 is CASSLPTSGFMKTQYF. In nucleotides, the CDR3 is TGTGCCAGCTCACTCCCTACTAGCGGGTTTATGAAGACCCAGTACTTC.

The table lists this clone with a few counts. This chain connects TRBV27 to TRBJ2-2, with a weak D call TRBD1 (6 bases). This CDR3 region has 16 residues. V lost 0 bases to trimming and J lost 4 bases, with 12 bases between them. Germline V gene lookup returns CDR1 MNHEY and CDR2 SMNVEV (reference sequence). CDR3 coding DNA: TGTGCCAGCAGTTTATCGAGGGAAGGGGGCACCGGGGAGCTGTTTTTT. It translates to CASSLSREGGTGELFF.

This chain links TRBV27 with TRBJ2-2, with 10 positions matching TRBD2. Germline lookup yields CDR1 MNHEY and CDR2 SMNVEV (reference sequence). CDR3 length: 15 amino acids. Germline trimming cut 7 bases from V and 6 bases from J; bases unmatched to any gene: 8. In DNA, the CDR3 is TGTGCCAGCATTAGGTCGAGCGGGGGGGCCGGGGAGCTGTTTTTT. It yields the protein CASIRSSGGAGELFF.

V and J are TRBV3-1 (or the pseudogene TRBV3-2) and TRBJ1-5; 9 bases are a match to TRBD1. Per germline, CDR1 LGHDT and CDR2 YNNKEL (reference sequence). CDR3 length: 18 residues. V trimming: 3 bases; J trimming: 6 bases; junction bases outside the gene matches: 15. The CDR3 loop reads CASSQSGTGKGGSQPQHF. The CDR3, as DNA: TGTGCCAGCAGCCAGTCCGGGACAGGGAAGGGGGGGAGTCAGCCCCAGCATTTT.

The chain uses TRBV5-4 and TRBJ2-7; D is possibly TRBD2 (6 bases). CDR3 length: 15 residues. Trimming shortened V by 4 bases and J by 1 base, and 15 bases separated the two germline ends. Germline CDR1 is SGHNT and CDR2 is YYREEE (reference sequence). The CDR3 coding sequence is TGTGCCAGCAGCCCCGGAGGGAGTAAGTCCTACGAGCAGTACTTC. Translated, it gives CASSPGGSKSYEQYF.

The chain has TRBV19 and TRBJ2-7; TRBD1 aligns across 7 bases. Germline V gives CDR1 LNHDA, CDR2 SQIVND (reference sequence). V trimming: 3 bases; J trimming: 4 bases; junction bases outside the gene matches: 9. The CDR3 covers 15 residues. CDR3 loop: CASSITHDRVYEQYF. The CDR3 nucleotides read TGTGCCAGTAGTATTACCCATGACAGGGTATACGAGCAGTACTTC.

The genes are TRBV19 and TRBJ2-7; 7 bases map to TRBD1. CDR3 length: 15 residues. The trim removed 3 bases at V and 6 bases at J, leaving 11 bases unmatched. The germline CDR1 and CDR2 sequences are LNHDA and SQIVND (reference sequence). The DNA of the CDR3 is TGTGCCAGTAGTATCGGACAGGTATCCCCTGGCGAGCAGTACTTC. Translating it yields CASSIGQVSPGEQYF.